This T cell receptor beta chain was identified in a study of OX40 agonist ivuxolimab in advanced cancers. Generated by immunoSEQ multiplex PCR, the TCRdb table keeps only in-frame clones and is missing some. The sample contains 80,000 or so clones, around 86% of which appear only once. The sample here was CD4+ or CD8+ T cells sorted from blood, taken in a trial of the OX40 agonist ivuxolimab. This receptor was identified in an adult with an advanced solid tumor such as melanoma, head and neck, liver or kidney cancer.

This CDR3 reads CASSRRTGMTSGSKNIQYF. The CDR3 DNA follows: TGTGCCAGCTCACGACGGACAGGGATGACTAGCGGGAGCAAAAACATTCAGTACTTC. The genes are TRBV18 and TRBJ2-4; TRBD2 matches 12 bases. CDR1 KGHSH and CDR2 LQKENI come from the germline V gene. Trimming cost V 4 bases and J 3 bases; bases outside gene matches: 13. This CDR3 comprises 19 residues.